A single sample is the source of the 12 T cell receptor beta chains below, sequenced in a study of CD8+CD57+ T cells in acquired aplastic anemia (dated by TCRdb to the late 2010s). Sequencing instrument: Illumina HiSeq 2000. Genomic DNA served as template for TCR beta VDJ combination and CDR3 sequence profiling. TCRdb reworked the public reads: Q25 trimming with fastp, MiXCR clone assembly, productive beta chains retained. Rows are unified per CDR3 protein, each entry keeping the most common DNA and genes. The sample profile shows some 150,000 distinct CDR3 sequences; 47% of them were found once. The biggest ten clones account for about 1.2% of the sample. Flow cytometry had shown CD8+CD57+ cell expansion in the patients selected for sequencing. The sequencing input was sorted CD4+, CD8+, or CD8+CD57+ T cells (not recorded which) from PBMCs. The receptor source for this set is a human donor with aplastic anemia.

This clonotype appeared many times. The chain is built from TRBV7-2 and TRBJ2-5, with D perhaps matching TRBD2 (6 bases). The germline V and J ends were trimmed by 3 bases and 2 bases, with 16 bases remaining between them. This CDR3 has 16 residues. CDR1 is SGHTA and CDR2 is FQGNSA in the germline V gene. The CDR3 sequence is CASSLQVSGPQETQYF. The CDR3 region has the DNA TGTGCCAGCAGCTTGCAGGTTAGCGGTCCTCAAGAGACCCAGTACTTC. The whole variable domain, remainder taken from reference TRBV7-2 and TRBJ2-5, is GAGVSQSPSNKVTEKGKDVELRCDPISGHTALYWYRQSLGQGLEFLIYFQGNSAPDKSGLPSDRFSAERTGGSVSTLTIQRTQQEDSAVYLCASSLQVSGPQETQYFGPGTRLLVL.

This clonotype was counted many times. Here the CDR3 reads CASSLGQGWSGYTF. The DNA of the CDR3 is TGTGCCAGCAGCTTGGGACAGGGGTGGAGTGGCTACACCTTC. This chain uses TRBV7-8 with TRBJ1-2, with 10 bases that match TRBD1. The CDR3 is 14 residues long. Germline values: CDR1 SGHVS, CDR2 FQNEAQ. With V trimmed by 3 bases and J by 7 bases, 5 bases remained unmatched.

There are many counts of this clonotype. The gene calls are TRBV15 and TRBJ2-3; D not resolved. V was pared by 0 bases and J by 1 base, with 5 bases between. The V gene's germline CDR1 is LNHNV and CDR2 YYDKDF (reference sequence). The CDR3 is made up of 14 amino acids. The CDR3 loop is CATSRDRGTDTQYF. The DNA for the CDR3 is TGTGCCACCAGCAGAGACAGAGGCACAGATACGCAGTATTTT.

This chain joins TRBV7-2 and TRBJ2-7, with D perhaps TRBD2 (6 bases). This CDR3 spans 14 amino acids. With 3 bases removed from V and 1 base from J, the gap between germline ends came to 10 bases. The germline CDR1 and CDR2 sequences are SGHTA and FQGNSA. For the CDR3, the DNA is TGTGCCAGCAGCTTCGGCGGGACTTCCTACGAGCAGTACTTC. Translated: CASSFGGTSYEQYF. The full variable domain, its missing parts supplied by reference TRBV7-2 and TRBJ2-7, is GAGVSQSPSNKVTEKGKDVELRCDPISGHTALYWYRQSLGQGLEFLIYFQGNSAPDKSGLPSDRFSAERTGGSVSTLTIQRTQQEDSAVYLCASSFGGTSYEQYFGPGTRLTVT.

The rearrangement links TRBV19 to TRBJ1-4; maybe TRBD1 (5 bases). Trimming stripped 5 bases from V and 8 bases from J, with 15 bases between. This CDR3 comprises 14 residues. CDR1 and CDR2 (germline): LNHDA, SQIVND (reference sequence). The CDR3, as DNA: TGTGCCAGTAGTCCGCAGGGAGGGTTGGAAAAACTGTTTTTT. Translated, it gives CASSPQGGLEKLFF. The whole variable domain, remainder taken from reference TRBV19 and TRBJ1-4, is DGGITQSPKYLFRKEGQNVTLSCEQNLNHDAMYWYRQDPGQGLRLIYYSQIVNDFQKGDIAEGYSVSREKKESFPLTVTSAQKNPTAFYLCASSPQGGLEKLFFGSGTQLSVL.

The V call is TRBV2, the J call TRBJ2-7; TRBD2 matches at 11 bases. V lost 6 bases to trimming and J lost 0 bases; unmatched junction nucleotides: 4. CDR3 length: 15 residues. CDR1 SNHLY and CDR2 FYNNEI come from the germline V gene. CDR3 coding DNA: TGTGCCAGCAGAGAGGGACTAGCGGTCTCCTACGAGCAGTACTTC. Protein product: CASREGLAVSYEQYF. Full variable domain (missing parts from reference TRBV2 and TRBJ2-7): EPEVTQTPSHQVTQMGQEVILRCVPISNHLYFYWYRQILGQKVEFLVSFYNNEISEKSEIFDDQFSVERPDGSNFTLKIRSTKLEDSAMYFCASREGLAVSYEQYFGPGTRLTVT.

Only a few counts were recorded for this clonotype. The chain uses TRBV11-1 and TRBJ1-4; D not certain. The V gene lost 5 bases and the J gene lost 0 bases, with 10 bases spanning the gap. The CDR3 contains 15 residues. The germline V gene encodes CDR1 SGHAT and CDR2 FQDESV (reference sequence). The CDR3 nucleotides are TGTGCCAGCAGCGAAGGGCCAACAACTAATGAAAAACTGTTTTTT. It codes for CASSEGPTTNEKLFF.

In its sample, this clonotype was seen a few times. The V and J genes are TRBV20-1 and TRBJ2-7; D is possibly TRBD1 (6 bases). Germline values: CDR1 DFQATT, CDR2 SNEGSKA (reference sequence). Trimming removed 2 bases at V and 3 bases at J, with 14 bases between. The CDR3 length is 14 residues. As DNA, the CDR3 is TGCAGTGCTAGACGCCCAGGGGTTATCTACGAGCAGTACTTC. This encodes CSARRPGVIYEQYF.

The chain employs TRBV27 and TRBJ1-2; D not certain. The V end lost 2 bases, the J end lost 0 bases, and 10 bases lay between the germline ends. Germline V CDR1 and CDR2: MNHEY, SMNVEV (reference sequence). The CDR3 loop spans 15 amino acids. CDR3 amino acids: CASSLVAETNYGYTF. CDR3 bases: TGTGCCAGCAGTTTAGTGGCAGAAACTAACTATGGCTACACCTTC.

The J gene is TRBJ2-1, the V gene TRBV3-1; a weak D match, TRBD1 (5 bases). Germline loops: CDR1 LGHDT, CDR2 YNNKEL (reference sequence). Trimming left V 2 bases short and J 2 bases short, with 7 bases between. This CDR3 comprises 14 residues. The CDR3: CASSQQDTYNEQFF. CDR3 bases: TGTGCCAGCAGCCAACAGGACACCTACAATGAGCAGTTCTTC.

The gene calls are TRBV7-4 and TRBJ2-2; possible D gene TRBD2, 5 bases. Trimming pared 1 base from V and 2 bases from J, leaving 14 bases between. CDR3 length equals 17 residues. The germline V gene encodes CDR1 SGHVT and CDR2 SQSDAQ. The CDR3 DNA is TGTGCCAGCAGCTTAGATCCGTGCAGGACTAACACCGGGGAGCTGTTTTTT. Amino acids: CASSLDPCRTNTGELFF.

The genes are TRBV5-8 and TRBJ2-1; D may correspond to TRBD1 or TRBD2 (5 bases each). Germline CDR1 reads SGHTS; CDR2 reads YDEGEE. The CDR3 runs 14 residues. The CDR3: CATAIDEGRNEQFF. In DNA form, the CDR3 reads TGTGCGACAGCAATTGATGAGGGACGCAATGAGCAGTTCTTC.